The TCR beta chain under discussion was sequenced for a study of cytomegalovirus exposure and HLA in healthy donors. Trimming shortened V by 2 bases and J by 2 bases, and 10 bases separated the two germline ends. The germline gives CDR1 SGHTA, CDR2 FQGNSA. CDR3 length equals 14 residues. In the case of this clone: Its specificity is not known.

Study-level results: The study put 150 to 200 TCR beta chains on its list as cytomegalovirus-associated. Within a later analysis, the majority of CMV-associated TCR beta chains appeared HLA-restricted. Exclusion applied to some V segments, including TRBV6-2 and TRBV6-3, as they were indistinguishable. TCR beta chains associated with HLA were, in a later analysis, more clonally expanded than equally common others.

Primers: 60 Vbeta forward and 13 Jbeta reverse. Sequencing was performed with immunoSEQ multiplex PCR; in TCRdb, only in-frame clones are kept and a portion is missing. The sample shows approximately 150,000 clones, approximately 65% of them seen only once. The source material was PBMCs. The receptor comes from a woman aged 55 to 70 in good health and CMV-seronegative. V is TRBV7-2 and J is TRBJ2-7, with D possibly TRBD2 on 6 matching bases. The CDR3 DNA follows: TGTGCCAGCAGCTTAAGCGGGCCAGCCTACGAGCAGTACTTC. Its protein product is CASSLSGPAYEQYF.